This T cell receptor beta chain is from a study of control samples from healthy donors and cancer patients (dated by TCRdb to the early 2020s). To note about this clone: The antigen this receptor binds is unknown. One base away there is no much larger clone; base qualities are not given.

Cut back by 8 bases and 4 bases, the V and J ends lie 15 bases apart. CDR1 MNHEY and CDR2 SVGAGI are derived from the germline V gene. The CDR3 holds 13 amino acids from the cysteine to the phenylalanine. CDR3 DNA only is kept here, 39 bases in frame from base 1. The library came from the immunoSEQ multiplex PCR assay. The table was pulled from immuneACCESS by TCRdb, which kept in-frame rearrangements only. Such tables lose some clones; where checked, under half of the loss comes from unresolved V genes, and the rest has no known cause. The sample table shows around 140,000 clones, and roughly 92% are seen once. The top ten clonotypes cover 4.5% to 7% of the sample.

The receptor was derived from a man aged 18 to 29 in good health. The rearranged chain carries TRBV6-5 and TRBJ2-7; the D gene is tentatively TRBD1 or TRBD2, each matching 5 bases. The sequencing input was blood. The CDR3 region: CASGLGEGYEQYF. The DNA sequence follows: TGTGCCAGCGGGCTGGGAGAGGGGTACGAGCAGTACTTC.